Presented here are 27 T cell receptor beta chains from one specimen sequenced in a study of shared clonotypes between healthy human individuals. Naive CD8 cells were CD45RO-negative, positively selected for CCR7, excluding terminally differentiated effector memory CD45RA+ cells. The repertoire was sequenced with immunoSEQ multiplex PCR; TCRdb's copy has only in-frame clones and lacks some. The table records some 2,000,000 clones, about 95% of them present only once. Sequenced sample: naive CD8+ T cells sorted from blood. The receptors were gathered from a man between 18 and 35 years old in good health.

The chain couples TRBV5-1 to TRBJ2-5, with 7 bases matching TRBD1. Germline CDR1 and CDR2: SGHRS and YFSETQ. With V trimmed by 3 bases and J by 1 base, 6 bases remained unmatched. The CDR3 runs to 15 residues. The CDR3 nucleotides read TGCGCCAGCAGCTCCCAGGGACAGCCCCAAGAGACCCAGTACTTC. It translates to CASSSQGQPQETQYF.

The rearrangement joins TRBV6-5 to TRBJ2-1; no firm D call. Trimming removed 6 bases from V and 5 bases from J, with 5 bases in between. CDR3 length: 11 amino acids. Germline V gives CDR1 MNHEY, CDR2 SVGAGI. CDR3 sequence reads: CASRDHNEQFF. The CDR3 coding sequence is TGTGCCAGCAGGGACCACAATGAGCAGTTCTTC.

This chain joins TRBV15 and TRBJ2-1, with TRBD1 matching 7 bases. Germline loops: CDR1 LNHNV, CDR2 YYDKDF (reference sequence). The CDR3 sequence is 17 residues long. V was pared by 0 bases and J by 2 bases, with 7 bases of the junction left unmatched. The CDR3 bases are TGTGCCACCAGCAGAGATATTGGGACAGAGGCCTACAATGAGCAGTTCTTC. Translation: CATSRDIGTEAYNEQFF. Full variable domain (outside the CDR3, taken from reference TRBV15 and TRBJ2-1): DAMVIQNPRYQVTQFGKPVTLSCSQTLNHNVMYWYQQKSSQAPKLLFHYYDKDFNNEADTPDNFQSRRPNTSFCFLDIRSPGLGDTAMYLCATSRDIGTEAYNEQFFGPGTRLTVL.

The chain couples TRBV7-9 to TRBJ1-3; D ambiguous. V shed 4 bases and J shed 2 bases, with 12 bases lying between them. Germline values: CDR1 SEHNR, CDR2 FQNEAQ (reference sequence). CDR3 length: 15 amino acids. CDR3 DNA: TGTGCCAGCAGCTCCCTCAGTGGCACTGGAAACACCATATATTTT. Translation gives CASSSLSGTGNTIYF.

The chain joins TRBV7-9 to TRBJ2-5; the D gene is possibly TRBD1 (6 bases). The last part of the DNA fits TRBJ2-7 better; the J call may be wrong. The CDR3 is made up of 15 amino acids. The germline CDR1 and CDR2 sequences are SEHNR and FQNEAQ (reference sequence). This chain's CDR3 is CASSHLQGITYEQYF. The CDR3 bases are TGTGCCAGCAGCCACCTACAGGGTATAACCTACGAGCAGTACTTC.

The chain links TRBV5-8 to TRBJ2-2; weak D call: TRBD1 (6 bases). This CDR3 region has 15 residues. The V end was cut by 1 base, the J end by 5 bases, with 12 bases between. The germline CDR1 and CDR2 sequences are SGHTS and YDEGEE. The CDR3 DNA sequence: TGTGCCAGCAGCTTGAAAGGGGGTTTTACCGGGGAGCTGTTTTTT. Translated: CASSLKGGFTGELFF.

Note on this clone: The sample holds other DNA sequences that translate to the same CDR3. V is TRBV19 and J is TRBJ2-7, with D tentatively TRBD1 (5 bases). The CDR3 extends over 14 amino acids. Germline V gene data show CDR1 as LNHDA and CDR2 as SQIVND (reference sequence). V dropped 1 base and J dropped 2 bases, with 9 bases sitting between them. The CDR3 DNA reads TGTGCCAGTAGTATAGGGGGCAGTACCTACGAGCAGTACTTC. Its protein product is CASSIGGSTYEQYF.

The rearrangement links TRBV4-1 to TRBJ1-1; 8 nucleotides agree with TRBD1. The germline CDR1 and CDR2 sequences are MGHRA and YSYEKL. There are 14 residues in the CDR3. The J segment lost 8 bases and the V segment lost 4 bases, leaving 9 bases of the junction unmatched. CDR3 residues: CASSLGQATPEAFF. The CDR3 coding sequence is TGCGCCAGCAGCCTGGGACAGGCAACTCCGGAAGCTTTCTTT.

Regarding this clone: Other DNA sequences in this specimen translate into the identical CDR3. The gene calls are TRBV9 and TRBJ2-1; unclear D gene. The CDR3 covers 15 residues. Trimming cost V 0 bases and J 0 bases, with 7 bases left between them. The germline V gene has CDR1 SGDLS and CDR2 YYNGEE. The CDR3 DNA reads TGTGCCAGCAGCGTAGATCTGAGCTCCTACAATGAGCAGTTCTTC. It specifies CASSVDLSSYNEQFF.

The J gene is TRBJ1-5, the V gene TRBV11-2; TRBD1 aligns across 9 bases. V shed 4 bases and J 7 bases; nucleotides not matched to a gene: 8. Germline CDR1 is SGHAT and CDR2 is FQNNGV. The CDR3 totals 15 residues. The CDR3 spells CASSSTGGTGQPQHF. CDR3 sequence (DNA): TGTGCCAGCAGCTCCACAGGGGGCACCGGCCAGCCCCAGCATTTT.

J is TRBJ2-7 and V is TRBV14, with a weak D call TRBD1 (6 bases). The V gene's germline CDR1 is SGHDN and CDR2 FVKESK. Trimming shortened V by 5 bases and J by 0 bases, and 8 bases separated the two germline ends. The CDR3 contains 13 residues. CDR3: CASSYRVSYEQYF. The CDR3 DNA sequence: TGTGCCAGCAGCTACAGGGTCTCCTACGAGCAGTACTTC. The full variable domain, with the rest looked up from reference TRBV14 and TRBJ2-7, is EAGVTQFPSHSVIEKGQTVTLRCDPISGHDNLYWYRRVMGKEIKFLLHFVKESKQDESGMPNNRFLAERTGGTYSTLKVQPAELEDSGVYFCASSYRVSYEQYFGPGTRLTVT.

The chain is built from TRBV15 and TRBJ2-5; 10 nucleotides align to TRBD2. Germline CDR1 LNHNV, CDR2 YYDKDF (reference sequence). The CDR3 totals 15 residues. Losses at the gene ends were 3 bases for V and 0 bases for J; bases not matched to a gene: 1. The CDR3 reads CATSRTSGHQETQYF. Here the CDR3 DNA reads TGTGCCACCAGCAGGACTAGCGGGCACCAAGAGACCCAGTACTTC.

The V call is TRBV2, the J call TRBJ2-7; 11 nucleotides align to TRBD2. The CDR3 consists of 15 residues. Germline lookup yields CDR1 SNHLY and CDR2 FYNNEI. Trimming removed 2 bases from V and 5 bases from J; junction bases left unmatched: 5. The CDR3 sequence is CASSEMVAGGNEQYF. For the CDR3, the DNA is TGTGCCAGCAGTGAAATGGTAGCGGGAGGGAACGAGCAGTACTTC.

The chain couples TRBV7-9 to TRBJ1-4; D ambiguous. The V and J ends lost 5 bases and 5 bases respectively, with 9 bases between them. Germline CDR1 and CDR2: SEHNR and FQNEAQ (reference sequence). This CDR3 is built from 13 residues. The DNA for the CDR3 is TGTGCCAGCAGCCCCCCATCAAATGAAAAACTGTTTTTT. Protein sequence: CASSPPSNEKLFF.

CDR3 protein: CASTESAGGPNNEQFF. In DNA form, the CDR3 reads TGCGCCAGCACCGAGTCGGCGGGAGGGCCCAACAATGAGCAGTTCTTC. The rearrangement joins TRBV10-2 to TRBJ2-1; 9 bases are a match to TRBD2. The length of the CDR3 is 16 residues. Germline values: CDR1 WSHSY, CDR2 SAAADI. V trimming: 7 bases; J trimming: 5 bases; junction bases outside the gene matches: 12.

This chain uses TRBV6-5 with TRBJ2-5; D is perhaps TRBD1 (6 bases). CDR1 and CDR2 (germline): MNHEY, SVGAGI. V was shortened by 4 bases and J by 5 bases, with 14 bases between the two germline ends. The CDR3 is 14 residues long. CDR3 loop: CASSSRSGVETQYF. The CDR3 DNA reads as TGTGCCAGCAGTTCAAGGTCAGGGGTGGAGACCCAGTACTTC.

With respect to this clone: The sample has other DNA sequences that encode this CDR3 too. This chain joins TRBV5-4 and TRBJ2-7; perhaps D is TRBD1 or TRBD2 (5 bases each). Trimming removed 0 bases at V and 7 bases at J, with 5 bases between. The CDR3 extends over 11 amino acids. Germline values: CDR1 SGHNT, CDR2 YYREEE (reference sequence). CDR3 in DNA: TGTGCCAGCAGCTTGGGGGGGGAGCAGTACTTC. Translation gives CASSLGGEQYF.

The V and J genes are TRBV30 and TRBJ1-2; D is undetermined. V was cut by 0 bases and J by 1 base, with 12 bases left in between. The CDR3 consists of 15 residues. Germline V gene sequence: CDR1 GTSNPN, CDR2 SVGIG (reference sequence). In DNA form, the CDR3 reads TGTGCCTGGAGTGTACCTGGACGGGTTAACTATGGCTACACCTTC. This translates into CAWSVPGRVNYGYTF.

The CDR3 DNA reads as TGTGCCAGCAGCCAAAGAGGTCTAGCGGGAGCAGATACGCAGTATTTT. This translates into CASSQRGLAGADTQYF. V and J are TRBV7-6 and TRBJ2-3; 10 positions agree with TRBD2. J was trimmed by 4 bases and V by 5 bases; bases with no gene match: 9. The CDR3 contains 16 residues. CDR1 and CDR2 from the germline V gene are SGHVS and FNYEAQ.

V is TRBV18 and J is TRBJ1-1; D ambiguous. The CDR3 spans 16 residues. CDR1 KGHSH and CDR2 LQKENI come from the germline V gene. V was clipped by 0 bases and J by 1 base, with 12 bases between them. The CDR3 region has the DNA TGTGCCAGCTCACCACCGTTTGGGGTGGGGAACACTGAAGCTTTCTTT. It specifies CASSPPFGVGNTEAFF. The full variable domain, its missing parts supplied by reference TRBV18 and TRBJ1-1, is NAGVMQNPRHLVRRRGQEARLRCSPMKGHSHVYWYRQLPEEGLKFMVYLQKENIIDESGMPKERFSAEFPKEGPSILRIQQVVRGDSAAYFCASSPPFGVGNTEAFFGQGTRLTVV.

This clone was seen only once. CDR3 region: CASSLGLGQNEQYF. DNA for the CDR3: TGTGCCAGCAGTTTAGGTTTGGGGCAAAACGAGCAGTACTTC. The chain carries TRBV27 and TRBJ2-7, with a tentative D call TRBD1 (5 bases). CDR3 length: 14 amino acids. V lost 2 bases, J lost 5 bases, and 13 bases lay in between. The germline CDR1 and CDR2 sequences are MNHEY and SMNVEV (reference sequence).

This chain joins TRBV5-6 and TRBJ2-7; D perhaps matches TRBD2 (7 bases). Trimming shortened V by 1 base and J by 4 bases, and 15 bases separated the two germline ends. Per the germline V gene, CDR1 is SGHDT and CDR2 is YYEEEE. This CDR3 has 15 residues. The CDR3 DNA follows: TGTGCCAGCAGCTTGTGGGGGGGCCCCTCTTACGAGCAGTACTTC. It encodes CASSLWGGPSYEQYF. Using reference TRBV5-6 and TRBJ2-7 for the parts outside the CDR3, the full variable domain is DAGVTQSPTHLIKTRGQQVTLRCSPKSGHDTVSWYQQALGQGPQFIFQYYEEEERQRGNFPDRFSGHQFPNYSSELNVNALLLGDSALYLCASSLWGGPSYEQYFGPGTRLTVT.

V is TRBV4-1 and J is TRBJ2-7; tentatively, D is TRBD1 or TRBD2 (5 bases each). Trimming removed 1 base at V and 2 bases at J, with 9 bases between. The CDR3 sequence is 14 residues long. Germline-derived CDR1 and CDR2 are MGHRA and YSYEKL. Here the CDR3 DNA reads TGCGCCAGCAGCCAAGTTTTGGGACCCTACGAGCAGTACTTC. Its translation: CASSQVLGPYEQYF.

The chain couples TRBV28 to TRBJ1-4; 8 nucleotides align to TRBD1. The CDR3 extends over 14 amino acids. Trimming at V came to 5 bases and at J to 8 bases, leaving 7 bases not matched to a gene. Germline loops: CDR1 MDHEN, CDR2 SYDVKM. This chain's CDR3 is CASSQDRVTEKLFF. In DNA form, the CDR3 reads TGTGCCAGCAGTCAGGACAGGGTGACCGAAAAACTGTTTTTT.

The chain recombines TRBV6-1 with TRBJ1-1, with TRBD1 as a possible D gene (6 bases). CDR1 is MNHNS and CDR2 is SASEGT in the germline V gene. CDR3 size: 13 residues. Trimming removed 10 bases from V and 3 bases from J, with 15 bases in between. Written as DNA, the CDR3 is TGTGCCATCCAGGGGTTTTCATACACTGAAGCTTTCTTT. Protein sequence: CAIQGFSYTEAFF.

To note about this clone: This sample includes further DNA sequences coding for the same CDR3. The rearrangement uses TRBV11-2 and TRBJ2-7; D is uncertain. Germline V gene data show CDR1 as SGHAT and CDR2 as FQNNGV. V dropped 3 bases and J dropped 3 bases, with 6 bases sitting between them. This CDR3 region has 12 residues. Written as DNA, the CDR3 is TGTGCCAGCAGCTTGTTGTACTACGAGCAGTACTTC. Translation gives CASSLLYYEQYF.

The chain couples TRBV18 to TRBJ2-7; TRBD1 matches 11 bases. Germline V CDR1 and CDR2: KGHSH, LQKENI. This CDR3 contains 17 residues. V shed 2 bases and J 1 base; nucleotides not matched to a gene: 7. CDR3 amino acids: CASSPRLGTGGSYEQYF. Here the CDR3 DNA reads TGTGCCAGCTCACCAAGGCTGGGGACAGGGGGTTCCTACGAGCAGTACTTC.